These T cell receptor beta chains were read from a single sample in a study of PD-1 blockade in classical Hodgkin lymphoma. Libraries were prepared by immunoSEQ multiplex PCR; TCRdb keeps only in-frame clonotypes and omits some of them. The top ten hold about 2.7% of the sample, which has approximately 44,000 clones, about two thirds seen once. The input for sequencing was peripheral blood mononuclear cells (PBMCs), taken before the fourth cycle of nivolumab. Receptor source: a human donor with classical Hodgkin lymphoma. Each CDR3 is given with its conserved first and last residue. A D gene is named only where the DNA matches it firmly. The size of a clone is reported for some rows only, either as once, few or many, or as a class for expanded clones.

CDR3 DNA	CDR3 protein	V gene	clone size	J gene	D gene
TGTGCCAGCAGCCCTGGGCCGGGGGTTGGAGGCACTGAAGCTTTCTTT	CASSPGPGVGGTEAFF	TRBV9	.	TRBJ1-1	.
TGTGCCAGCAGCTTAGCAGGTGAGGTCAACGAGCAGTACTTC	CASSLAGEVNEQYF	TRBV7-8	.	TRBJ2-7	.
TGTGCCTGGAACCTCGGGGCAGGTCCTAATGAAAAACTGTTTTTT	CAWNLGAGPNEKLFF	TRBV30	few	TRBJ1-4	.
TGTGCCAGCAGCCTGGACAGAGTACTTAACTATGGCTACACCTTC	CASSLDRVLNYGYTF	TRBV5-4	few	TRBJ1-2	.
TGTGCCAGCAGCTTAGTTCAATCGGGGGGGCCAGATACGCAGTATTTT	CASSLVQSGGPDTQYF	TRBV7-8	once	TRBJ2-3	TRBD2
TGTGCCAGCAGCCCCTTCGCTAGGGGGGGGGAGACCCAGTACTTC	CASSPFARGGETQYF	TRBV4-2	.	TRBJ2-5	.
TGTGCCAGCAGTTATACCCTTTCCTACGAGCAGTACTTC	CASSYTLSYEQYF	TRBV13	once	TRBJ2-7	.
TGTGCCAGCAGCCGAGAGCGACTAGCGCCCCCAGATACGCAGTATTTT	CASSRERLAPPDTQYF	TRBV7-8	.	TRBJ2-3	TRBD2
TGTGCCAGCAGTACATCTCCGACAGGGGTGAGCGGCTACACCTTC	CASSTSPTGVSGYTF	TRBV6-1	.	TRBJ1-2	TRBD1
TGTGCCATCAGGCCGGGGACCGCCTACGAGCAGTACTTC	CAIRPGTAYEQYF	TRBV10-3	few	TRBJ2-7	.
TGTGCCAGCAGCACTTTGGGGGGCGCATCGACCGAGCAGTACTTC	CASSTLGGASTEQYF	TRBV27	.	TRBJ2-7	.
TGTGCCAGCAGCTTAGTCCTAGCGGGGTCTTCAACCTACGAGCAGTACTTC	CASSLVLAGSSTYEQYF	TRBV7-2	.	TRBJ2-7	TRBD2
TGTGCCAGCAATTGGGACAGATCAATTCGCGAGCAGTACTTC	CASNWDRSIREQYF	TRBV2	.	TRBJ2-7	TRBD1
TGTGCCAGCAGTCCGTGGAGGGGAAGCAATCAGCCCCAGCATTTT	CASSPWRGSNQPQHF	TRBV27	medium-sized	TRBJ1-5	.
TGTGCCAGCAGCTCCGGGGCGGAGCGGGGGAGCTCCTACGAGCAGTACTTC	CASSSGAERGSSYEQYF	TRBV9	.	TRBJ2-7	TRBD2
TGTGCCAGCAGCCGCCTCAGCGGGGGCCAAGAGACCCAGTACTTC	CASSRLSGGQETQYF	TRBV7-6	.	TRBJ2-5	TRBD2
TGTGCCAGCTGGAGGGAAATGAACACTGAAGCTTTCTTT	CASWREMNTEAFF	TRBV6-5	few	TRBJ1-1	.
TGTGCCAGCAGCGACCGACGGGTCACAGATACGCAGTATTTT	CASSDRRVTDTQYF	TRBV7-3	.	TRBJ2-3	.